The 30 T cell receptor beta chains below come from one sample, sequenced in a study of glioma-infiltrating T cells (TCRdb year 2016). Sequenced using an Illumina MiSeq. TCR alpha and beta CDR3 regions were amplified with the iRepertoire nested amplicon-rescue multiplex PCR (arm-PCR) platform from RNA. TCRdb trimmed public reads at Q25 via fastp, called clones via MiXCR and kept in-frame beta chains. When rows share a CDR3 protein, they turn into one entry using the most common DNA and genes. The sample table holds more than 95,000 distinct CDR3 sequences, of which 29% were seen once. The ten largest clones take up around 40% of the sample. Sequenced: glioma tissue, nonneoplastic brain tissue, or PBMCs (not recorded which). The receptor source for this set is a human donor with low-grade glioma or glioblastoma, undergoing nonglioma brain surgery, or in good health (not recorded which).

The rearrangement joins TRBV19 to TRBJ1-5; D unresolved. The CDR3 contains 13 residues. V was pared by 7 bases and J by 4 bases, with 11 bases between. Germline V gene sequence: CDR1 LNHDA, CDR2 SQIVND (reference sequence). The CDR3 DNA reads TGTGCCAGTAAGGCCTCTGGGAATCAGCCCCAGCATTTT. It translates to CASKASGNQPQHF.

The chain has TRBV20-1 and TRBJ2-1, with 10 positions matching TRBD2. From germline, CDR1 is DFQATT and CDR2 SNEGSKA (reference sequence). The CDR3 covers 12 residues. V dropped 6 bases and J dropped 10; count of bases not matched to a gene: 6. The CDR3 spells CSASGGAREQFF. The CDR3 nucleotides read TGCAGTGCCAGCGGGGGGGCACGGGAGCAGTTCTTC.

Notes on this clonotype: Since no conserved phenylalanine or tryptophan closes the CDR3, a read error is the likely cause. The limits of the CDR3 on the DNA are not certain, so only TCRdb's listed CDR3 is given. V usage is TRBV3-1 and J usage is TRBJ2-1; TRBD1 is the table's D call, not checked against the DNA. The CDR3 is made up of 10 amino acids, end residues included. CDR1 is LGHDT, CDR2 YNNKEL, per germline (reference sequence). The CDR3 region is CASSQRGPEV.

Worth noting for this clonotype: The CDR3 end shows no conserved phenylalanine or tryptophan, and so a read error is likely. This chain connects TRBV7-2 to TRBJ1-1; weak D call: TRBD1 (5 bases). The germline gives CDR1 SGHTA, CDR2 FQGNSA. Trimming shortened V by 1 base and J by 2 bases, and 11 bases separated the two germline ends. The CDR3 has 15 residues. CDR3 bases: TGTGCCAGCAGCTTAGAGGAGAGGGACAACACTGAAGCTTTCCTT. Protein sequence: CASSLEERDNTEAFL.

About this clonotype itself: Just one base apart from a much larger clone, this may be a read error. The chain links TRBV27 to TRBJ1-5; a possible D gene is TRBD1 (6 bases). The CDR3 has 14 amino acids. Germline loops: CDR1 MNHEY, CDR2 SMNVEV (reference sequence). In DNA, the CDR3 is TGTGCCAGCAGGTCCGCAGGGGCGAATCAGTCCCAGCATTTT. It encodes CASRSAGANQSQHF.

This clonotype was observed a handful of times. V usage is TRBV4-3 and J usage is TRBJ2-3, with D possibly TRBD2 on 5 matching bases. The germline gives CDR1 LGHNA, CDR2 YSLEER. This CDR3 spans 13 amino acids. Trimming removed 8 bases from V and 0 bases from J, with 9 bases in between. In DNA, the CDR3 is TGCGCCAGCGCAAGGGAGAGCACAGATACGCAGTATTTT. This codes for CASARESTDTQYF.

Concerning this clonotype itself: A much larger clone lies one base from this, so it may be a read error. The rearrangement joins TRBV18 to TRBJ2-5; D uncertain. The CDR3 totals 14 residues. Trimming removed 3 bases from V and 2 bases from J, with 10 bases in between. Germline assignment: CDR1 KGHSH and CDR2 LQKENI. CDR3 DNA: TGTGCCAGCTCACCCGGTTCAACTCAAGAGACCCAGTACTTC. This encodes CASSPGSTQETQYF.

The sample holds many counts of this clonotype. The gene calls are TRBV20-1 and TRBJ1-2; D remains ambiguous. The length of the CDR3 is 10 residues. Trimming took 6 bases from V and 2 from J, leaving 4 bases between them. Germline CDR1 and CDR2: DFQATT and SNEGSKA (reference sequence). Here the CDR3 reads CSAANYGYTF. The CDR3 DNA reads TGCAGTGCCGCCAACTATGGCTACACCTTC.

Remarks on this clonotype: This sequence may be a read error, since a much larger clone differs from it by one base. V usage is TRBV6-1 and J usage is TRBJ2-7, with D tentatively TRBD1 or TRBD2 (5 bases each). CDR3 length: 14 residues. Germline assignment: CDR1 MNHNS and CDR2 SASEGT. The germline V and J ends were trimmed by 8 bases and 5 bases, with 19 bases remaining between them. CDR3 in DNA: TGTGCCAGCCTGCGGAAAGGGGACGAGGACGAGCAGTACTTC. This gives the protein CASLRKGDEDEQYF.

This clonotype was counted at least ten times. This rearrangement joins TRBV6-1 to TRBJ1-5, with a possible D match to TRBD1 (6 bases). Germline V gives CDR1 MNHNS, CDR2 SASEGT. Trimming removed 8 bases at V and 2 bases at J, with 13 bases between. This CDR3 comprises 14 residues. The CDR3 region is CASGYREGNQPQHF. For the CDR3, the DNA is TGTGCCAGCGGGTACAGGGAGGGCAATCAGCCCCAGCATTTT.

This clonotype showed up many times. The chain joins TRBV6-1 to TRBJ1-1; 8 nucleotides align to TRBD1. In germline, CDR1 is MNHNS, CDR2 SASEGT. This CDR3 has 16 amino acids. V was pared by 6 bases and J by 1 base, with 10 bases of the junction left unmatched. Written as DNA, the CDR3 is TGTGCCAGCAGACGCTCCGGACAGGGACGGAACACTGAAGCTTTCTTT. Translated: CASRRSGQGRNTEAFF.

There are many counts of this clonotype. The chain recombines TRBV20-1 with TRBJ2-3; D assignment may be TRBD1 or TRBD2 (5 bases each). The V end was cut by 0 bases, the J end by 0 bases, with 16 bases between. This CDR3 region has 17 residues. Germline V gene sequence: CDR1 DFQATT, CDR2 SNEGSKA (reference sequence). The CDR3 loop reads CSARDGRDRTSTDTQYF. The CDR3 nucleotides are TGCAGTGCTAGAGACGGCCGGGACCGTACTAGCACAGATACGCAGTATTTT.

The chain couples TRBV30 to TRBJ1-5; possibly TRBD1 for D (6 bases). Trimming removed 2 bases at V and 4 bases at J, with 15 bases between. Germline V gives CDR1 GTSNPN, CDR2 SVGIG (reference sequence). The CDR3 covers 15 residues. CDR3 protein: CAWSRDDRSNQPQHF. The CDR3 DNA follows: TGTGCCTGGAGTCGAGATGACAGGTCAAATCAGCCCCAGCATTTT. The entire variable domain, with the rest obtained from reference TRBV30 and TRBJ1-5, is as follows: SQTIHQWPATLVQPVGSPLSLECTVEGTSNPNLYWYRQAAGRGLQLLFYSVGIGQISSEVPQNLSASRPQDRQFILSSKKLLLSDSGFYLCAWSRDDRSNQPQHFGDGTRLSIL.

This clonotype was recorded once. One end of the junction varies from germline; a read error may be responsible. V usage is TRBV11-2 and J usage is TRBJ2-7; D perhaps matches TRBD2 (6 bases). The CDR3 consists of 16 residues. Germline V lookup: CDR1 SGHAT, CDR2 FQNNGV. CDR3 in amino acids: CASSLGGDVSSYEQCF. DNA of the CDR3: TGTGCCAGCAGCTTAGGGGGGGACGTTTCTTCCTACGAGCAGTGCTTC.

This clonotype was detected only once. A much larger clone is a single base away; this may be a read error. The chain employs TRBV6-5 and TRBJ1-2, with 9 bases aligning to TRBD1. CDR1 MNHEY and CDR2 SVGAGI come from the germline V gene. The ends lost 5 bases at V and 4 bases at J; junction bases unmatched: 5. This CDR3 spans 14 amino acids. The CDR3 is CASSPQGAVYGYTF. CDR3 in DNA: TGTGCCAGCAGTCCACAGGGGGCTGTCTATGGCTACACCTTC.

Regarding this clonotype: This could be a read error, since a much larger clone is one nucleotide away. The V call is TRBV7-2, the J call TRBJ2-1; D may be TRBD2 (5 bases). Germline assignment: CDR1 SGHTA and CDR2 FQGNSA. The length of the CDR3 is 14 residues. The V end lost 8 bases, the J end lost 4 bases, and 15 bases lay between the germline ends. The CDR3 spells CASGTIRGYNEQFF. CDR3 nucleotides: TGTGCCAGCGGCACGATCCGGGGATACAATGAGCAGTTCTTC.

The gene calls are TRBV20-1 and TRBJ2-1; 10 bases agree with TRBD2. In germline, CDR1 is DFQATT, CDR2 SNEGSKA (reference sequence). The CDR3 length is 15 residues. V gave up 8 bases and J gave up 6 bases; unmatched junction bases: 13. CDR3 in amino acids: CSPVQAGGLGNEQFF. CDR3 sequence (DNA): TGCAGTCCTGTTCAAGCGGGGGGGCTGGGCAATGAGCAGTTCTTC.

This clonotype was counted a few times. A much bigger clone sits one base away, suggesting this may be a read error. This chain links TRBV6-2 or TRBV6-3 with TRBJ1-6; 8 nucleotides agree with TRBD1. The trim removed 10 bases at V and 7 bases at J, leaving 9 bases unmatched. The CDR3 is 14 residues long. Per the germline V gene, CDR1 is MNHEY and CDR2 is SVGEGT. The CDR3 bases are TGTGCCACCCACCCAACAGGGGGAAATTCACCCCTCCACTTT. Translated, it gives CATHPTGGNSPLHF.

At least ten counts were recorded for this clonotype. The V gene is TRBV24-1, the J gene TRBJ2-3; 7 positions match TRBD2. Trimming cost V 10 bases and J 0 bases; bases outside gene matches: 0. The CDR3 extends over 12 amino acids. CDR1 is KGHDR, CDR2 SFDVKD, per germline. The CDR3 loop reads CATSGSTDTQYF. The CDR3 nucleotides are TGTGCCACTAGCGGGAGCACAGATACGCAGTATTTT.

This clonotype was observed at least ten times. The chain combines TRBV20-1 with TRBJ2-1; D remains unclear. The CDR3 extends over 13 amino acids. Trimming stripped 5 bases from V and 0 bases from J, with 8 bases between. Germline CDR1 is DFQATT and CDR2 is SNEGSKA (reference sequence). CDR3 protein: CSAVATSYNEQFF. The CDR3 DNA follows: TGCAGTGCTGTTGCGACCTCCTACAATGAGCAGTTCTTC.

The table lists this clonotype with many counts. This chain links TRBV6-1 with TRBJ2-7, with D perhaps TRBD2 (5 bases). The CDR3 is made up of 14 amino acids. Germline V gene sequence: CDR1 MNHNS, CDR2 SASEGT. Trimming removed 7 bases at V and 3 bases at J, with 16 bases between. The CDR3 reads CASTHTEAYYEQYF. DNA of the CDR3: TGTGCCAGCACCCACACGGAGGCCTACTACGAGCAGTACTTC.

The chain has TRBV4-3 and TRBJ1-3; D remains ambiguous. Germline V CDR1 and CDR2: LGHNA, YSLEER. Trimming stripped 4 bases from V and 0 bases from J, with 10 bases between. The CDR3 is 15 residues long. The CDR3 sequence is CASSPSFLSGNTIYF. The CDR3, as DNA: TGCGCCAGCAGCCCCTCCTTCCTCTCTGGAAACACCATATATTTT.

This clonotype showed up many times. This chain's CDR3 is CASARMREGTDTQYF. DNA of the CDR3: TGTGCCAGCGCCAGGATGAGGGAAGGCACAGATACGCAGTATTTT. The chain is built from TRBV6-1 and TRBJ2-3; D perhaps matches TRBD2 (5 bases). The CDR3 is made up of 15 amino acids. The germline V gene has CDR1 MNHNS and CDR2 SASEGT. V was pared by 8 bases and J by 1 base, with 16 bases between.

This clonotype was observed a handful of times. The chain recombines TRBV12-3 or TRBV12-4 with TRBJ2-7; D is undetermined. The CDR3 is made up of 11 amino acids. V lost 6 bases to trimming and J lost 4 bases, with 7 bases between them. The CDR3 DNA reads TGTGCCAGCAGGGACGGATACGAGCAGTACTTC. Amino acids: CASRDGYEQYF.

This clonotype has at least ten counts. The chain employs TRBV7-3 and TRBJ1-1; unclear D gene. Trimming took off 3 bases at V and 3 bases at J, with 8 bases between the two ends. The CDR3 is 13 amino acids. Germline V gene data show CDR1 as SGHTA and CDR2 as FQGTGA. CDR3 amino acids: CASSFDGDTEAFF. CDR3 nucleotides: TGTGCCAGCAGCTTCGACGGGGACACTGAAGCTTTCTTT.

The chain has TRBV2 and TRBJ2-2, with D unclear. The V gene lost 5 bases and the J gene lost 4 bases, with 8 bases spanning the gap. The germline gives CDR1 SNHLY, CDR2 FYNNEI. This CDR3 region has 13 residues. The CDR3 DNA reads TGTGCCAGCAGTTTCCATGGCACCGGGGAGCTGTTTTTT. It translates to CASSFHGTGELFF.

The sample holds many counts of this clonotype. This chain uses TRBV7-2 with TRBJ2-1, with D perhaps TRBD2 (5 bases). CDR1 is SGHTA and CDR2 is FQGNSA in the germline V gene. Trimming shortened V by 2 bases and J by 3 bases, and 11 bases separated the two germline ends. CDR3 length: 15 residues. CDR3 nucleotides: TGTGCCAGCAGCTTATCGAGCGCGGGCTACAATGAGCAGTTCTTC. Protein product: CASSLSSAGYNEQFF.

This clonotype was counted only a few times. The chain uses TRBV12-5 and TRBJ1-5, with D hard to call. CDR3 length: 17 residues. Germline V lookup: CDR1 LGHNT, CDR2 FRNRAP. Trimming cost V 3 bases and J 0 bases, with 15 bases left between them. CDR3 DNA: TGTGCTAGTGGTTTTGAGGGAGATACCTATAGCAATCAGCCCCAGCATTTT. This encodes CASGFEGDTYSNQPQHF. Together with reference TRBV12-5 and TRBJ1-5, the CDR3 gives the full variable domain: DARVTQTPRHKVTEMGQEVTMRCQPILGHNTVFWYRQTMMQGLELLAYFRNRAPLDDSGMPKDRFSAEMPDATLATLKIQPSEPRDSAVYFCASGFEGDTYSNQPQHFGDGTRLSIL.

The rearrangement uses TRBV19 and TRBJ1-6; D is perhaps TRBD1 (5 bases). The ends were cut back, 4 bases at V and 9 bases at J, with 10 bases in the middle. The germline V gene encodes CDR1 LNHDA and CDR2 SQIVND (reference sequence). The CDR3 contains 13 residues. This CDR3 reads CASSTAQGSPLHF. In nucleotides, the CDR3 is TGTGCCAGTAGTACAGCCCAGGGTTCACCCCTCCACTTT.

V and J are TRBV27 and TRBJ2-5; tentatively, D is TRBD1 (5 bases). The ends were cut back, 5 bases at V and 5 bases at J, with 24 bases in the middle. CDR1 is MNHEY, CDR2 SMNVEV, per germline (reference sequence). The CDR3 totals 17 residues. CDR3 sequence: CASSPRQRGLYSETQYF. The CDR3, as DNA: TGTGCCAGCAGTCCAAGACAGAGAGGCTTATATTCGGAGACCCAGTACTTC.